The 29 T cell receptor beta chains reported below all come from one sample, sequenced in a study of cytomegalovirus exposure and HLA in healthy donors. PCR primers comprised 60 Vbeta and 13 Jbeta primers. The data were produced by immunoSEQ multiplex PCR, yet TCRdb's version contains in-frame clones alone and is incomplete. Here the sample table reports just under 60,000 clones. Sequencing was performed on PBMCs. All receptors come from a male donor in good health and CMV-seronegative.

The rearrangement uses TRBV9 and TRBJ2-2, with TRBD2 identical over 14 bases. The germline CDR1 and CDR2 sequences are SGDLS and YYNGEE. The CDR3 runs 18 residues. The junction had 4 bases not matched to a gene; V was cut back by 0 bases and J by 3 bases. The CDR3, as DNA: TGTGCCAGCAGCGTAGGACTAGCGGGAGGGCTATACACCGGGGAGCTGTTTTTT. It translates to CASSVGLAGGLYTGELFF. The full variable domain, rest sourced from reference TRBV9 and TRBJ2-2, is DSGVTQTPKHLITATGQRVTLRCSPRSGDLSVYWYQQSLDQGLQFLIQYYNGEERAKGNILERFSAQQFPDLHSELNLSSLELGDSALYFCASSVGLAGGLYTGELFFGEGSRLTVL.

The chain uses TRBV7-2 and TRBJ2-2, with 11 bases aligning to TRBD1. The CDR3 sequence is 16 residues long. J gave up 4 bases and V 5 bases, and 6 bases lay outside the gene matches. Germline V gives CDR1 SGHTA, CDR2 FQGNSA. CDR3 DNA sequence: TGTGCCAGCAGCCGCGGACAGGGGGCAGCCACCGGGGAGCTGTTTTTT. Residues: CASSRGQGAATGELFF.

About this clone itself: Other DNA sequences from this sample encode an identical CDR3 as well. The genes are TRBV7-2 and TRBJ1-6, with D unresolved. The CDR3 extends over 12 amino acids. V was pared by 5 bases and J by 14 bases, with 13 bases between. The germline V gene has CDR1 SGHTA and CDR2 FQGNSA. CDR3 loop: CASSAAGGTLHF. CDR3 DNA: TGTGCCAGCAGCGCAGCAGGAGGAACCCTCCACTTT.

The gene calls are TRBV19 and TRBJ1-1, with 8 bases lining up with TRBD1. The V and J ends lost 6 bases and 4 bases, in that order; junction bases with no gene match: 10. Per the germline V gene, CDR1 is LNHDA and CDR2 is SQIVND (reference sequence). This CDR3 is built from 15 residues. The DNA of the CDR3 is TGTGCCAGTAGAACTCAGGGGGCTGAGGCCACTGAAGCTTTCTTT. It translates to CASRTQGAEATEAFF.

The chain uses TRBV4-2 and TRBJ1-4; D uncertain. The CDR3 contains 15 residues. Looked up from germline, CDR1 is LGHNA and CDR2 is YNFKEQ. The V gene lost 0 bases and the J gene lost 5 bases, with 10 bases spanning the gap. The CDR3 spells CASSQDRGRNEKLFF. The CDR3 DNA follows: TGTGCCAGCAGCCAAGACCGCGGAAGAAATGAAAAACTGTTTTTT.

This chain connects TRBV29-1 to TRBJ2-1, with D possibly TRBD1 on 5 matching bases. This CDR3 has 11 amino acids. CDR1 is SQVTM and CDR2 is ANQGSEA in the germline V gene. The ends were cut back, 1 base at V and 10 bases at J, with 8 bases in the middle. This chain's CDR3 is CSVEGNREQFF. DNA for the CDR3: TGCAGCGTTGAAGGTAACAGGGAGCAGTTCTTC.

The V gene is TRBV7-2, the J gene TRBJ1-6; 11 nucleotides match TRBD1. The CDR3 sequence is 14 residues long. CDR1 SGHTA and CDR2 FQGNSA come from the germline V gene. With V trimmed by 6 bases and J by 7 bases, 2 bases remained unmatched. The CDR3 nucleotides are TGTGCCAGCAGTCGGGACAGGGGGAATTCACCCCTCCACTTT. The encoded protein is CASSRDRGNSPLHF.

The CDR3 protein is CASSDEQTSVQPQHF. The CDR3 DNA sequence: TGTGCCAGCAGTGACGAACAGACATCGGTCCAGCCCCAGCATTTT. The chain combines TRBV6-1 with TRBJ1-5; no clear D gene. This CDR3 is 15 amino acids long. Per the germline V gene, CDR1 is MNHNS and CDR2 is SASEGT. V was clipped by 3 bases and J by 7 bases, with 16 bases between them.

The V and J genes are TRBV5-1 and TRBJ2-7, with TRBD1 as a possible D gene (6 bases). Germline CDR1 and CDR2: SGHRS and YFSETQ. This CDR3 region has 14 residues. V lost 3 bases and J lost 4, with 14 bases in between. The CDR3 loop reads CASSSQDSTYEQYF. CDR3 DNA: TGCGCCAGCAGCTCGCAGGACAGTACATACGAGCAGTACTTC. Combining the CDR3 with reference TRBV5-1 and TRBJ2-7 gives the whole variable domain KAGVTQTPRYLIKTRGQQVTLSCSPISGHRSVSWYQQTPGQGLQFLFEYFSETQRNKGNFPGRFSGRQFSNSRSEMNVSTLELGDSALYLCASSSQDSTYEQYFGPGTRLTVT.

This sequence joins TRBV18 and TRBJ2-3, with 7 bases identical to TRBD2. The CDR3 has 16 residues. J was trimmed by 0 bases and V by 2 bases; bases with no gene match: 5. CDR1 is KGHSH, CDR2 LQKENI, per germline. Written as DNA, the CDR3 is TGTGCCAGCTCACCATCCGGGGGGTCTAGCACAGATACGCAGTATTTT. Amino acid sequence: CASSPSGGSSTDTQYF.

J is TRBJ2-7 and V is TRBV6-5, with TRBD1 as a possible D gene (5 bases). This CDR3 contains 14 residues. With 10 bases removed from V and 0 bases from J, the gap between germline ends came to 16 bases. Germline CDR1 and CDR2: MNHEY and SVGAGI. The CDR3 sequence is CATLRWGRSYEQYF. The CDR3, as DNA: TGTGCCACCCTGAGGTGGGGCCGCTCCTACGAGCAGTACTTC.

The chain links TRBV5-1 to TRBJ1-2; D perhaps matches TRBD1 (6 bases). The CDR3 has 13 amino acids. CDR1 and CDR2 from the germline V gene are SGHRS and YFSETQ. The ends were cut back, 6 bases at V and 4 bases at J, with 13 bases in the middle. CDR3 coding DNA: TGCGCCAGCACCCCAGGGGAAGCCTATGGCTACACCTTC. Translation gives CASTPGEAYGYTF.

V is TRBV27 and J is TRBJ2-7; 10 bases match TRBD2. Germline CDR1 is MNHEY and CDR2 is SMNVEV (reference sequence). The trim removed 10 bases at V and 2 bases at J, leaving 11 bases unmatched. CDR3 length: 15 residues. In DNA, the CDR3 is TGTGCCACCTACCGAACTAGCGGGAATGCCTACGAGCAGTACTTC. Its protein product is CATYRTSGNAYEQYF.

The J gene is TRBJ1-2, the V gene TRBV6-7; 12 bases agree with TRBD1. TRBV6-7 is an ORF for which the function is uncertain. The CDR3 is made up of 18 amino acids. Losses at the gene ends were 2 bases for V and 2 bases for J; bases not matched to a gene: 9. CDR3 DNA: TGTGCCAGCAGTTACCCTAACCGGGACAGGGGGCGAAACTATGGCTACACCTTC. This codes for CASSYPNRDRGRNYGYTF.

The rearrangement links TRBV19 to TRBJ1-2, with D unclear. The CDR3 has 14 amino acids. Trimming left V 2 bases short and J 10 bases short, with 17 bases between. Germline V gives CDR1 LNHDA, CDR2 SQIVND (reference sequence). CDR3 protein: CASSIIEGVSDYTF. CDR3 DNA sequence: TGTGCCAGTAGTATAATAGAAGGAGTCTCGGACTACACCTTC.

This chain joins TRBV2 and TRBJ1-1, with 8 bases that match TRBD1. Germline assignment: CDR1 SNHLY and CDR2 FYNNEI. The CDR3 spans 13 residues. V dropped 6 bases and J dropped 7; count of bases not matched to a gene: 7. In nucleotides, the CDR3 is TGTGCCAGCAGGACAGGGGAAGTGAGTGAAGCTTTCTTT. Protein sequence: CASRTGEVSEAFF.

The chain employs TRBV19 and TRBJ2-1; TRBD2 aligns across 7 bases. This CDR3 is 22 amino acids long. Germline V gene sequence: CDR1 LNHDA, CDR2 SQIVND (reference sequence). V lost 2 bases, J lost 7 bases, and 29 bases stayed unmatched. CDR3: CASSIYGHLAGSGGGPVNEQFF. For the CDR3, the DNA is TGTGCCAGTAGTATATATGGCCACTTGGCGGGCTCGGGGGGAGGGCCAGTTAATGAGCAGTTCTTC.

The chain employs TRBV5-1 and TRBJ2-1; TRBD1 might be the D (5 bases). V was cut by 2 bases and J by 4 bases, with 10 bases left in between. Germline V gene lookup returns CDR1 SGHRS and CDR2 YFSETQ. The CDR3 has 14 amino acids. CDR3 coding DNA: TGCGCCAGCAGCTTTAGGGGCCCTTACAATGAGCAGTTCTTC. It translates to CASSFRGPYNEQFF.

CDR3 DNA: TGTGCCAGCAGCCCTCTCCTGCAGGAACCCTACGAGCAGTACTTC. It translates to CASSPLLQEPYEQYF. V and J are TRBV5-6 and TRBJ2-7; D call uncertain. Trimming left V 4 bases short and J 2 bases short, with 16 bases between. Germline V gene sequence: CDR1 SGHDT, CDR2 YYEEEE. The CDR3 contains 15 residues. Complete variable domain (other parts from reference TRBV5-6 and TRBJ2-7): DAGVTQSPTHLIKTRGQQVTLRCSPKSGHDTVSWYQQALGQGPQFIFQYYEEEERQRGNFPDRFSGHQFPNYSSELNVNALLLGDSALYLCASSPLLQEPYEQYFGPGTRLTVT.

CDR3 region: CASSLEVTGLKGYTF. The DNA of the CDR3 is TGTGCCAGCAGCTTAGAAGTGACAGGTTTAAAGGGCTACACCTTC. The chain is built from TRBV7-9 and TRBJ1-2; possibly TRBD1 for D (6 bases). Trimming left V 1 base short and J 8 bases short, with 17 bases between. The CDR3 is 15 residues long. The germline CDR1 and CDR2 sequences are SEHNR and FQNEAQ (reference sequence).

The gene calls are TRBV15 and TRBJ1-5, with D unclear. Trimming stripped 5 bases from V and 4 bases from J, with 12 bases between. Germline V gene sequence: CDR1 LNHNV, CDR2 YYDKDF (reference sequence). The CDR3 is made up of 14 amino acids. The CDR3 is CATSPRSGNQPQHF. DNA for the CDR3: TGTGCCACCAGCCCCCGGAGCGGAAATCAGCCCCAGCATTTT.

The chain is built from TRBV28 and TRBJ2-2, with 9 nucleotides matching TRBD2. There are 16 residues in the CDR3. The V and J ends lost 8 bases and 7 bases, in that order; junction bases with no gene match: 14. Germline V gene data show CDR1 as MDHEN and CDR2 as SYDVKM. The DNA for the CDR3 is TGTGCCAGCTACACCAGGGGGGGACTAGCAGGCGGGGAGCTGTTTTTT. This sequence encodes CASYTRGGLAGGELFF.

J is TRBJ1-1 and V is TRBV29-1; a weak D match, TRBD1 (6 bases). In germline, CDR1 is SQVTM, CDR2 ANQGSEA. The CDR3 runs 13 residues. Trimming took off 8 bases at V and 0 bases at J, with 13 bases between the two ends. CDR3 bases: TGCAGCTATCTGGGACAACTGAACACTGAAGCTTTCTTT. Translating gives CSYLGQLNTEAFF.

The J gene is TRBJ2-7, the V gene TRBV6-5, with 7 bases that match TRBD1. This CDR3 is built from 14 residues. V trimming: 2 bases; J trimming: 4 bases; junction bases outside the gene matches: 5. Germline V gene lookup returns CDR1 MNHEY and CDR2 SVGAGI. The CDR3 protein is CASSYKDRLYEQYF. The CDR3 region has the DNA TGTGCCAGCAGTTACAAGGACAGGCTTTACGAGCAGTACTTC.

The rearrangement links TRBV5-1 to TRBJ2-7; a weak D match, TRBD1 (5 bases). Germline-derived CDR1 and CDR2 are SGHRS and YFSETQ. Trimming took off 0 bases at V and 6 bases at J, with 13 bases between the two ends. The CDR3 length is 14 residues. The CDR3 DNA reads as TGCGCCAGCAGCTTGGAGGGCAGGGCCCGCGAGCAGTACTTC. This sequence encodes CASSLEGRAREQYF.

The V and J genes are TRBV5-1 and TRBJ1-3; the D is unclear. Germline CDR1 reads SGHRS; CDR2 reads YFSETQ. The CDR3 consists of 16 residues. With 1 base removed from V and 4 bases from J, the gap between germline ends came to 15 bases. CDR3 DNA sequence: TGCGCCAGCAGCTTGTACCCTGGGGAGGGAGGAAACACCATATATTTT. Translation gives CASSLYPGEGGNTIYF.

The chain recombines TRBV4-1 with TRBJ2-7; the D gene is possibly TRBD1 (5 bases). V lost 3 bases and J 2 bases, leaving 11 bases between the germline ends. The CDR3 is 14 residues long. Germline CDR1 reads MGHRA; CDR2 reads YSYEKL. CDR3 region: CASSHTGSPYEQYF. CDR3 DNA sequence: TGCGCCAGCAGCCACACAGGTTCTCCCTACGAGCAGTACTTC.

V usage is TRBV6-6 and J usage is TRBJ2-2; D call uncertain. The CDR3 contains 14 residues. Germline CDR1 and CDR2: MNHNY and SVGAGI (reference sequence). The V end was cut by 6 bases, the J end by 2 bases, with 10 bases between. In DNA form, the CDR3 reads TGTGCCAGCAGATTCGTCACTAACACCGGGGAGCTGTTTTTT. Translation: CASRFVTNTGELFF.

This sequence joins TRBV15 and TRBJ2-1; TRBD1 agrees at 7 bases. Germline V CDR1 and CDR2: LNHNV, YYDKDF (reference sequence). CDR3 size: 16 residues. Unmatched junction bases numbered 12, after V lost 6 bases and J lost 4 bases. CDR3 in DNA: TGTGCCACCAGGCCTCTAACCGGGACAGCATACAATGAGCAGTTCTTC. The encoded protein is CATRPLTGTAYNEQFF.